This T cell receptor (beta chain) emerged from a study of blood T cell repertoires in COVID-19. The wider study: Specimens from acute and convalescent COVID-19 originated in the United States, Italy and Spain. The analysed material was cDNA or gDNA that came from T cells, B-cell-depleted T cells, or PBMCs.

In the authors' methods: Counts of nucleated cells, estimated from reference gene primer amplification, were obtained. Method: immunoSEQ multiplex PCR; TCRdb's copy keeps in-frame clones and lacks some. Clonal size and the V and J genes are those of that table, whereas D and trimming came from the DNA. The sample holds some 200,000 clones; roughly four fifths are singletons and the top ten take around 6.5%. This clone was seen more than once but under ten times. This CDR3 has 12 residues. Trimming took off 0 bases at V and 5 bases at J, with 5 bases between the two ends. Germline values: CDR1 LGHDT, CDR2 YNNKEL (reference sequence).

Specimen: peripheral blood. The genes are TRBV3-1 (or the pseudogene TRBV3-2) and TRBJ2-7, with unresolved D. This receptor was taken from a woman in her 40s with acute or convalescent COVID-19. The CDR3 coding sequence is TGTGCCAGCAGCCAAGATCGGGACGAGCAGTACTTC. Translation gives CASSQDRDEQYF.